The 29 T cell receptor beta chains presented below share a single source sample, sequenced in a study of response to subunit inactivated influenza vaccine. MiXCR was run by TCRdb on the RT-PCR reads, yielding one entry per CDR3 protein. The data show roughly 710,000 distinct CDR3 sequences, less than 15% seen once. Sample: PBMCs from blood, taken roughly 15 days before vaccination. The receptors stem from a man aged 50-59 years who received an inactivated influenza vaccine.

This sequence joins TRBV10-2 and TRBJ2-5; 8 bases line up with TRBD1. The V segment lost 7 bases and the J segment 4 bases; nucleotides outside the gene matches: 8. This CDR3 is 14 amino acids long. The germline V gene has CDR1 WSHSY and CDR2 SAAADI. CDR3 in amino acids: CASKEAGGTETQYF. Written as DNA, the CDR3 is TGCGCCAGCAAAGAAGCAGGGGGCACAGAGACCCAGTACTTC.

This clonotype was counted only a few times. CDR3: CSARDQGGPYEQYF. The CDR3 nucleotides are TGCAGTGCTAGAGATCAAGGAGGACCCTACGAGCAGTACTTC. The chain has TRBV20-1 and TRBJ2-7; tentatively, D is TRBD2 (5 bases). This CDR3 is 14 amino acids long. Germline lookup yields CDR1 DFQATT and CDR2 SNEGSKA (reference sequence). V was pared by 0 bases and J by 2 bases, with 11 bases between.

This clonotype was recorded at least ten times. The chain joins TRBV2 to TRBJ2-1; unclear D gene. Deletions cut 3 bases from V and 6 bases from J, with 15 bases between. The V gene's germline CDR1 is SNHLY and CDR2 FYNNEI. The length of the CDR3 is 15 residues. CDR3 nucleotides: TGTGCCAGCAGTGACGACCGGGCTCGAGGCAATGAGCAGTTCTTC. Its translation: CASSDDRARGNEQFF.

The chain combines TRBV30 with TRBJ2-7; D is possibly TRBD1 (6 bases). This CDR3 spans 12 amino acids. V gave up 4 bases and J gave up 3 bases, with 10 bases separating them. Germline V gives CDR1 GTSNPN, CDR2 SVGIG (reference sequence). The CDR3 nucleotides are TGTGCCTGGAATAGGGACAACTACGAGCAGTACTTC. It specifies CAWNRDNYEQYF.

The V call is TRBV24-1, the J call TRBJ2-5; TRBD2 aligns across 9 bases. The CDR3 sequence is 18 residues long. Germline loops: CDR1 KGHDR, CDR2 SFDVKD. The V and J ends lost 3 bases and 2 bases, in that order; junction bases with no gene match: 12. The CDR3 here is CATSDRGLVAGDQETQYF. The CDR3 bases are TGTGCCACCAGTGATCGGGGCCTCGTAGCGGGGGATCAAGAGACCCAGTACTTC.

This clonotype was recorded a few times. The chain is built from TRBV7-2 and TRBJ2-3; D is uncertain. Deletions cut 5 bases from V and 4 bases from J, with 16 bases between. Germline V gene lookup returns CDR1 SGHTA and CDR2 FQGNSA. The CDR3 consists of 15 residues. CDR3 loop: CASSPTGLWADTQYF. The CDR3 DNA is TGTGCCAGCAGCCCTACGGGTCTATGGGCAGATACGCAGTATTTT.

The chain uses TRBV5-1 and TRBJ2-7, with 8 bases identical to TRBD1. This CDR3 has 14 residues. The junction had 6 bases not matched to a gene; V was cut back by 4 bases and J by 3 bases. CDR1 SGHRS and CDR2 YFSETQ come from the germline V gene. CDR3: CASSPGQGDYEQYF. The DNA of the CDR3 is TGCGCCAGCAGCCCAGGACAGGGTGACTACGAGCAGTACTTC.

This rearrangement joins TRBV28 to TRBJ1-5; TRBD1 might be the D (6 bases). The CDR3 loop spans 16 amino acids. The germline CDR1 and CDR2 sequences are MDHEN and SYDVKM. Between the trimmed V and J ends, which lost 4 bases and 2 bases, there was a span of 15 bases. The CDR3 region is CASSYSSAGGNQPQHF. The CDR3 DNA is TGTGCCAGCAGTTACTCCTCGGCAGGGGGCAATCAGCCCCAGCATTTT.

This sequence joins TRBV20-1 and TRBJ2-7, with D perhaps matching TRBD1 (6 bases). The germline V and J ends were trimmed by 5 bases and 4 bases, with 15 bases remaining between them. Germline values: CDR1 DFQATT, CDR2 SNEGSKA (reference sequence). The CDR3 runs 13 residues. CDR3 loop: CSARQPTGYEQYF. DNA for the CDR3: TGCAGTGCTCGACAACCTACAGGGTACGAGCAGTACTTC.

As DNA, the CDR3 is TGTGCCAGCAGTCACCTGGGGTACGATCAGCCCCAGCATTTT. Amino acid sequence: CASSHLGYDQPQHF. The chain combines TRBV12-3 or TRBV12-4 with TRBJ1-5; D unresolved. Trimming removed 5 bases at V and 5 bases at J, with 13 bases between. The CDR3 length is 14 residues.

This clonotype was detected only a few times. The chain joins TRBV12-3 or TRBV12-4 to TRBJ2-1; TRBD2 matches at 8 bases. V shed 5 bases, J shed 6 bases, and the junction held 15 bases outside the gene matches. The CDR3 runs to 17 residues. CDR3 in amino acids: CASSLPTSGTRGNEQFF. The CDR3 coding sequence is TGTGCCAGCAGTCTACCAACGTCCGGGACTAGAGGCAATGAGCAGTTCTTC.

The rearrangement uses TRBV7-9 and TRBJ2-5; tentative D call: TRBD1 (6 bases). The germline V gene encodes CDR1 SEHNR and CDR2 FQNEAQ (reference sequence). V lost 4 bases, J lost 6 bases, and 18 bases lay in between. The CDR3 is 15 amino acids. The CDR3 bases are TGTGCCAGCAGCTCCAAGGGGGTCACGGGGAAGACCCAGTACTTC. This codes for CASSSKGVTGKTQYF. Complete variable domain (other parts from reference TRBV7-9 and TRBJ2-5): DTGVSQNPRHKITKRGQNVTFRCDPISEHNRLYWYRQTLGQGPEFLTYFQNEAQLEKSRLLSDRFSAERPKGSFSTLEIQRTEQGDSAMYLCASSSKGVTGKTQYFGPGTRLLVL.

V usage is TRBV4-3 and J usage is TRBJ2-3; D might be TRBD1 (6 bases). The CDR3 runs to 16 residues. Germline V gives CDR1 LGHNA, CDR2 YSLEER. Trimming took 0 bases from V and 6 from J, leaving 16 bases between them. The CDR3 here is CASSQERDTTRDTQYF. The CDR3 nucleotides are TGCGCCAGCAGCCAAGAGAGGGACACAACTAGGGATACGCAGTATTTT.

This clonotype was counted many times. This rearrangement joins TRBV29-1 to TRBJ1-1, with 7 bases matching TRBD1. Germline CDR1 reads SQVTM; CDR2 reads ANQGSEA. This CDR3 is built from 11 residues. V was clipped by 6 bases and J by 8 bases; unmatched bases: 6. The CDR3 loop reads CSVGGQAEAFF. The CDR3 DNA is TGCAGCGTCGGTGGACAGGCCGAAGCTTTCTTT.

This clonotype was picked up a small number of times. A much larger clonotype is one base distant, so this may be a read error. The chain has TRBV4-2 and TRBJ2-5; D is unclear. CDR3 length: 11 amino acids. V was clipped by 6 bases and J by 4 bases, with 6 bases between them. Germline loops: CDR1 LGHNA, CDR2 YNFKEQ. The CDR3 loop is CASRNRETQYF. The CDR3 DNA is TGTGCCAGCAGAAATCGAGAGACCCAGTACTTC.

The sample holds a few counts of this clonotype. The V call is TRBV6-1, the J call TRBJ2-7, with 9 bases fitting TRBD1. The CDR3 runs 13 residues. The germline V gene encodes CDR1 MNHNS and CDR2 SASEGT. The trim removed 6 bases at V and 6 bases at J, leaving 6 bases unmatched. The CDR3 region has the DNA TGTGCCAGCAGGAGGACAGGGGAAATCGAGCAGTACTTC. Its protein is CASRRTGEIEQYF.

J is TRBJ2-1 and V is TRBV15, with 12 bases matching TRBD2. Trimming cost V 5 bases and J 5 bases; bases outside gene matches: 4. Germline V gives CDR1 LNHNV, CDR2 YYDKDF (reference sequence). The CDR3 covers 15 residues. The CDR3 sequence: CATSGLAGGNNEQFF. For the CDR3, the DNA is TGTGCCACCAGCGGGCTAGCGGGAGGGAACAATGAGCAGTTCTTC.

There are a few counts of this clonotype. The chain combines TRBV2 with TRBJ2-5; D gene uncertain. This CDR3 has 13 residues. V lost 6 bases, J lost 4 bases, and 12 bases lay in between. CDR1 SNHLY and CDR2 FYNNEI come from the germline V gene. The CDR3 reads CASRQRDRETQYF. For the CDR3, the DNA is TGTGCCAGCAGGCAAAGGGATCGAGAGACCCAGTACTTC. Full variable domain (remainder filled in from reference TRBV2 and TRBJ2-5): EPEVTQTPSHQVTQMGQEVILRCVPISNHLYFYWYRQILGQKVEFLVSFYNNEISEKSEIFDDQFSVERPDGSNFTLKIRSTKLEDSAMYFCASRQRDRETQYFGPGTRLLVL.

This clonotype has a handful of counts. The chain combines TRBV5-1 with TRBJ2-7; 7 nucleotides align to TRBD1. CDR1 SGHRS and CDR2 YFSETQ come from the germline V gene. The J segment lost 6 bases and the V segment lost 3 bases, leaving 6 bases of the junction unmatched. CDR3 size: 13 residues. This CDR3 is CASSSETGSEQYF. The CDR3 bases are TGCGCCAGCAGCTCGGAGACAGGGAGCGAGCAGTACTTC.

This clonotype was observed a handful of times. The chain is built from TRBV20-1 and TRBJ2-3, with 7 bases that match TRBD1. The CDR3 is 15 residues long. V dropped 6 bases and J dropped 1; count of bases not matched to a gene: 10. Per the germline V gene, CDR1 is DFQATT and CDR2 is SNEGSKA (reference sequence). The DNA of the CDR3 is TGCAGTGCCAGACAGGGTGGGAGAGGCACAGATACGCAGTATTTT. It is translated as CSARQGGRGTDTQYF.

In this sample, this clonotype turned up a few times. J is TRBJ2-5 and V is TRBV20-1; 11 nucleotides match TRBD2. Germline V CDR1 and CDR2: DFQATT, SNEGSKA (reference sequence). CDR3 length: 16 residues. J lost 3 bases, V lost 8 bases, and 14 bases had no gene match. CDR3 sequence (DNA): TGCAGTACTTACAGCTTCACTAGCGGGAGCGAAGAGACCCAGTACTTC. Its protein is CSTYSFTSGSEETQYF.

Here the CDR3 reads CASSPSGTDRNSYEQYF. The DNA of the CDR3 is TGTGCCAGCAGCCCCTCTGGGACAGACCGTAACTCCTACGAGCAGTACTTC. The rearrangement uses TRBV7-9 and TRBJ2-7; TRBD1 aligns across 7 bases. The CDR3 covers 17 residues. J lost 0 bases, V lost 5 bases, and 13 bases had no gene match. Germline CDR1 reads SEHNR; CDR2 reads FQNEAQ (reference sequence). The full variable domain, completed using reference TRBV7-9 and TRBJ2-7, is DTGVSQNPRHKITKRGQNVTFRCDPISEHNRLYWYRQTLGQGPEFLTYFQNEAQLEKSRLLSDRFSAERPKGSFSTLEIQRTEQGDSAMYLCASSPSGTDRNSYEQYFGPGTRLTVT.

This clonotype was picked up many times. Germline and junction disagree at one end, which may indicate a read error. V gene TRBV7-7 combines with J gene TRBJ2-5; no clear D. Germline V gene lookup returns CDR1 SSHAT and CDR2 FNYEAQ (reference sequence). The CDR3 is 16 residues long. Written as DNA, the CDR3 is TGTGCTAGCAGCTTAGGCCGGGCCCTCCAGAAGGAGACCCAGTACTTC. Its protein is CASSLGRALQKETQYF.

In its sample, this clonotype was seen many times. The V and J genes are TRBV27 and TRBJ2-2; D perhaps matches TRBD1 (6 bases). The V gene's germline CDR1 is MNHEY and CDR2 SMNVEV (reference sequence). Trimming stripped 2 bases from V and 7 bases from J, with 20 bases between. The CDR3 has 17 residues. CDR3 amino acids: CASSLDTGLGIRGELFF. The CDR3 DNA reads as TGTGCCAGCAGTTTAGATACAGGGTTAGGGATACGCGGGGAGCTGTTTTTT.

The gene calls are TRBV28 and TRBJ2-7, with 15 bases aligning to TRBD2. V was clipped by 6 bases and J by 5 bases; unmatched bases: 2. The CDR3 is 14 amino acids. Germline-derived CDR1 and CDR2 are MDHEN and SYDVKM. The CDR3 here is CASRGLAGGHEQYF. CDR3 sequence (DNA): TGTGCCAGCAGGGGACTAGCGGGAGGCCACGAGCAGTACTTC.

This clonotype was detected only a few times. This rearrangement joins TRBV18 to TRBJ2-3; 7 bases align to TRBD1. The CDR3 is 17 amino acids. The germline V gene encodes CDR1 KGHSH and CDR2 LQKENI. The trim removed 1 base at V and 1 base at J, leaving 8 bases unmatched. This CDR3 is CASSPLTGSTGTDTQYF. CDR3 in DNA: TGTGCCAGCTCACCACTGACAGGGTCTACGGGCACAGATACGCAGTATTTT.

Concerning this clonotype itself: At one boundary the junction diverges from the germline segment, which might be a read error. The gene calls are TRBV20-1 and TRBJ1-6; TRBD1 matches at 10 bases. The CDR3 is 14 amino acids. Germline CDR1 DFQATT, CDR2 SNEGSKA (reference sequence). The CDR3 here is CTARDRGNNSPLHF. The CDR3 DNA reads as TGCACTGCTAGGGACAGGGGAAACAATTCACCCCTCCACTTT.

The table lists this clonotype with many counts. V gene TRBV12-3 or TRBV12-4 combines with J gene TRBJ2-1; D might be TRBD1 (6 bases). Trimming pared 3 bases from V and 10 bases from J, leaving 7 bases between. The length of the CDR3 is 11 residues. CDR3 sequence reads: CASSFGGEQFF. CDR3 sequence (DNA): TGTGCCAGCAGTTTTGGGGGCGAGCAGTTCTTC.

This clonotype came up many times. This sequence joins TRBV4-1 and TRBJ2-7; a weak D match, TRBD2 (5 bases). This CDR3 spans 16 amino acids. CDR1 and CDR2 from the germline V gene are MGHRA and YSYEKL. Trimming stripped 2 bases from V and 7 bases from J, with 21 bases between. The CDR3 nucleotides read TGCGCCAGCAGCCAATCGAGCTCAGGAATTTCGGGGGAGCAGTACTTC. It translates to CASSQSSSGISGEQYF.